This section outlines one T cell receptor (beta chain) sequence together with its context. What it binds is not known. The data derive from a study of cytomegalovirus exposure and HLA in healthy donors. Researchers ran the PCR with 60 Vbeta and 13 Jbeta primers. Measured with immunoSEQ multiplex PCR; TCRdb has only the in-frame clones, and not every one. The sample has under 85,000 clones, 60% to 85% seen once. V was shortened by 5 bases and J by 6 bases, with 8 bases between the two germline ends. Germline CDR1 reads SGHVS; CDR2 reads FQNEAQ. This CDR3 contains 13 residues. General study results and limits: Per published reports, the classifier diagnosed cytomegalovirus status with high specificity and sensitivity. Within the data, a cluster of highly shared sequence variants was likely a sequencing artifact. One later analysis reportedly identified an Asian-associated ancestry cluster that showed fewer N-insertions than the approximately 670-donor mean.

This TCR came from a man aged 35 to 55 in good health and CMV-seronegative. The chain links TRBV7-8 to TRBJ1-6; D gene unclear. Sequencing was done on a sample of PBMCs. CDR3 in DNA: TGTGCCAGCAGCCCTCGGGGTAATTCACCCCTCCACTTT. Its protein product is CASSPRGNSPLHF.